Listed here is a single TCR beta chain. Antigen: not known. Other nucleotide sequences in the sample specify the same CDR3. The data originate from a study of shared clonotypes between healthy human individuals. The overall study: There were three CD4 naive, three CD4 memory, two CD8 naive and one CD8 memory plates per donor. Points from the study as a whole: Lower generation probabilities were found for non-shared clonotypes than for those shared by all four donors.

Generated by immunoSEQ multiplex PCR, the TCRdb table keeps only in-frame clones and is missing some. The sample contains some 2,500,000 clones, 85% to 95% of which appear only once. This CDR3 spans 14 amino acids. The germline V gene encodes CDR1 SGHTA and CDR2 FQGNSA. Trimming removed 1 base from V and 4 bases from J, with 10 bases in between. Donation came from healthy HIV-negative adults that had no recent acute infections or vaccinations. CD4+ cells yielded CD45RA+ naive and CD45RA-negative memory subsets. The sample taken for sequencing was naive CD4+ T cells from PBMCs. Sample subset: CD45RA+ positively selected. The clonotype originates from a man aged 18 to 29 in good health. Some clones in this sample may be carry-over from other donors' samples. The rearrangement uses TRBV7-2 and TRBJ1-1, with unresolved D. DNA of the CDR3: TGTGCCAGCAGCTTAGATTCTCGGGGCACTGAAGCTTTCTTT. Residues: CASSLDSRGTEAFF.